This T cell receptor (beta chain) emerged from a study of Ad26.COV2.S vaccination and SARS-CoV-2 variants. Study as a whole: A COV1001 Ad26.COV2.S trial-arm participant provided the sample. By the intramuscular route, Ad26.COV2.S was given once, or twice 56 days apart. The study, taken as a whole, reports: People who got the vaccine or the placebo had similar non-spike TCR breadth.

About this clone itself: Antigen specificity is unknown.

CDR3 length equals 16 residues. V lost 0 bases and J lost 8, with 17 bases in between. The germline V gene has CDR1 SGHNT and CDR2 YENEEA. Regarding treatment: around 19 received Ad26.COV2.S at low or high dose, single or two shots; roughly five received placebo; per-sample allocation not given. Specimens were obtained on day 63 following the first vaccine or placebo injection. Cohort 1b enrolled adults aged 18-55 years in Boston. This table comes from immunoSEQ multiplex PCR, and its TCRdb copy is limited to in-frame clones, with some not included. In the table there are roughly 330,000 clones, roughly nine tenths of which are singletons.

J is TRBJ2-1 and V is TRBV11-3, with D perhaps TRBD2 (5 bases). The input for sequencing was peripheral blood, taken in a trial of Ad26.COV2.S vaccine versus placebo. The origin of this receptor is a person between 18 and 65 years old who received the Ad26.COV2.S COVID-19 vaccine or a placebo. The CDR3 sequence is CASSLDTAENPYEQFF. The CDR3 coding sequence is TGTGCCAGCAGCTTAGATACAGCGGAAAACCCCTATGAGCAGTTCTTC.